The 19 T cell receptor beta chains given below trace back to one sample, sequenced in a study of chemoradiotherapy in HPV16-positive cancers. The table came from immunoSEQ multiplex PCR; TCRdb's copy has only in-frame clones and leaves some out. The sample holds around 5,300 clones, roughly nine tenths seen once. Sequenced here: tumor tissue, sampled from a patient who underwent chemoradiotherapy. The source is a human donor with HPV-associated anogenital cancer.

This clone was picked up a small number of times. CDR3 sequence reads: CASSPRGQEIEAFF. For the CDR3, the DNA is TGTGCCAGCAGTCCGCGGGGACAGGAAATTGAAGCTTTCTTT. The gene calls are TRBV6-5 and TRBJ1-1; 8 nucleotides match TRBD1. V lost 5 bases to trimming and J lost 7 bases; unmatched junction nucleotides: 9. The CDR3 covers 14 residues. Germline lookup yields CDR1 MNHEY and CDR2 SVGAGI.

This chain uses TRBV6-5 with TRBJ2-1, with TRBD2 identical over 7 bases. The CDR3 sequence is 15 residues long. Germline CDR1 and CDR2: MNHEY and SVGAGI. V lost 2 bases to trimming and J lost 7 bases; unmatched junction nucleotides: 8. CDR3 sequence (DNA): TGTGCCAGCAGTTACGGGGCGGGAGCAGGTAATGAGCAGTTCTTC. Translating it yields CASSYGAGAGNEQFF.

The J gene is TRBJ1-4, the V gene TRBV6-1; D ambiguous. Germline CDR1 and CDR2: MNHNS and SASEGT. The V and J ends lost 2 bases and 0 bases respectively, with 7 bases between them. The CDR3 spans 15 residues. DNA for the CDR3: TGTGCCAGCAGTGAACCCACCACAACTAATGAAAAACTGTTTTTT. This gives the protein CASSEPTTTNEKLFF.

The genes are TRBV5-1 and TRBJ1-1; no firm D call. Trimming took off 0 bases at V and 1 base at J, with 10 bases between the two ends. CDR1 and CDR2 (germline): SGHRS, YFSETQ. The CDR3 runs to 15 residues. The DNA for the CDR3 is TGCGCCAGCAGCTTGGAGTTAGTATCGAACACTGAAGCTTTCTTT. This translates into CASSLELVSNTEAFF.

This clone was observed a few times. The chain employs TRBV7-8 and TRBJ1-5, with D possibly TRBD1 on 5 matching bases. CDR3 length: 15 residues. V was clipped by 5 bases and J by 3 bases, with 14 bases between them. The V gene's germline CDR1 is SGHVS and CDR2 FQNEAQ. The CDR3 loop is CASSPAAGNNQPQHF. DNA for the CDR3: TGTGCCAGCAGCCCGGCTGCAGGGAACAATCAGCCCCAGCATTTT.

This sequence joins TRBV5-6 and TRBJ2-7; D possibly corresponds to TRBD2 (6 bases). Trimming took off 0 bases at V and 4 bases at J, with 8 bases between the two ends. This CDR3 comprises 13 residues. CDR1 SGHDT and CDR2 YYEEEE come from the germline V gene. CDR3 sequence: CASSLVGGYEQYF. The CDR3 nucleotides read TGTGCCAGCAGCTTGGTGGGGGGTTACGAGCAGTACTTC.

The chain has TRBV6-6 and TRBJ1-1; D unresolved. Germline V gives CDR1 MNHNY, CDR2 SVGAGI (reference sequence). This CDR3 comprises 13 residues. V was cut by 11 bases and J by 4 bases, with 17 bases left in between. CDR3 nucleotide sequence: TGTGCCCTTACTCCGGCCTTGGGCACTGAAGCTTTCTTT. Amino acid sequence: CALTPALGTEAFF.

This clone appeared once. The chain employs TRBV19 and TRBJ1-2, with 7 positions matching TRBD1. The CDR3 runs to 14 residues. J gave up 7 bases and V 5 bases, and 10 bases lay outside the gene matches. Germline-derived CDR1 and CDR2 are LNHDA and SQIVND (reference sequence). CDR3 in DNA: TGTGCCAGTAGTGACGACAGGGAGTTGTTTGGCTACACCTTC. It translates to CASSDDRELFGYTF.

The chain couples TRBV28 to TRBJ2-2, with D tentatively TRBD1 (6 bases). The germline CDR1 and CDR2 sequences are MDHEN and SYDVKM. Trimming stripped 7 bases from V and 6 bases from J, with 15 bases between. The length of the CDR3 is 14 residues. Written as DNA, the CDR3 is TGTGCCAGCACCAGATACAGGGTCTCCGGGGAGCTGTTTTTT. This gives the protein CASTRYRVSGELFF.

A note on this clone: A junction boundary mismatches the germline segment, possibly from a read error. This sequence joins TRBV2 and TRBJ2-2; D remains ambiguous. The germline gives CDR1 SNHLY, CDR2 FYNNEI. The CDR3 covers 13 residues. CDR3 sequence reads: CASSRSKTGELFF. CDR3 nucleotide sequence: TGTGCCAGCAGTCGGTCGAAAACCGGGGAGCTGTTTTTT.

In DNA form, the CDR3 reads TGTGCCAGCATCCCGTTAGAGGCCGAGCAGTACTTC. The encoded protein is CASIPLEAEQYF. This chain links TRBV6-5 with TRBJ2-7; D is undetermined. This CDR3 comprises 12 residues. With 7 bases removed from V and 6 bases from J, the gap between germline ends came to 13 bases. CDR1 is MNHEY, CDR2 SVGAGI, per germline.

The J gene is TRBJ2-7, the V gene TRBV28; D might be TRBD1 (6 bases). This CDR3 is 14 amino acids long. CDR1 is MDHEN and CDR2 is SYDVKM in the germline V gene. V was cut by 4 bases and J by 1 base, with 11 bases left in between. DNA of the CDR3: TGTGCCAGCAGTTCCTCTCAGGGGTCCTACGAGCAGTACTTC. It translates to CASSSSQGSYEQYF.

The CDR3 protein is CASSPKGQVPPGAKNIQYF. For the CDR3, the DNA is TGTGCCAGCAGCCCGAAGGGACAGGTCCCTCCGGGGGCCAAAAACATTCAGTACTTC. The chain combines TRBV5-4 with TRBJ2-4, with 8 positions matching TRBD1. V lost 4 bases to trimming and J lost 1 base; unmatched junction nucleotides: 16. Germline V gene data show CDR1 as SGHNT and CDR2 as YYREEE (reference sequence). The CDR3 runs to 19 residues.

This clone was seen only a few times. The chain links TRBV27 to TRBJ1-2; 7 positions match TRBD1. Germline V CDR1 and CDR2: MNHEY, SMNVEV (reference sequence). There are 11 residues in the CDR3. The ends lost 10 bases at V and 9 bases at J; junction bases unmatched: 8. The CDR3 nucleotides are TGTGCCACGAGACAGGGCTTCAGCTACACCTTC. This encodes CATRQGFSYTF.

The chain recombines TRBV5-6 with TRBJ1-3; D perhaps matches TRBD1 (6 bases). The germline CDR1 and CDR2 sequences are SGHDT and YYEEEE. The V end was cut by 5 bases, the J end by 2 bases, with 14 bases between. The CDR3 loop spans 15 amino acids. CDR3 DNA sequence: TGTGCCAGCAGACCCAAGACAGGAACTGGAAACACCATATATTTT. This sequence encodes CASRPKTGTGNTIYF.

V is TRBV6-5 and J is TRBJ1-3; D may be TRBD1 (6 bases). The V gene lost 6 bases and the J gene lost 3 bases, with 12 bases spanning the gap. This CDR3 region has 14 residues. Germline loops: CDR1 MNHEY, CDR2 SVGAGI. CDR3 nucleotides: TGTGCCAGCAGGAACCAGGGGTTTGGAAACACCATATATTTT. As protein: CASRNQGFGNTIYF.

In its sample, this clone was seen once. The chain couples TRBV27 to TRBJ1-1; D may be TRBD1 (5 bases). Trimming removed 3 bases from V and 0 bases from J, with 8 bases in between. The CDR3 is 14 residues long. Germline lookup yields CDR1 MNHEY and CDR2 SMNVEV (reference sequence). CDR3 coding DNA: TGTGCCAGCAGTTTGACAGCTCTGAACACTGAAGCTTTCTTT. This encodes CASSLTALNTEAFF.

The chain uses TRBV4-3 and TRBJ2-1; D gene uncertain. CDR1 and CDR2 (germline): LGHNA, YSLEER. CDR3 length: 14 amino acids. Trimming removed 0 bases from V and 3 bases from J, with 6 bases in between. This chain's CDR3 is CASSQEASYNEQFF. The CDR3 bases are TGCGCCAGCAGCCAAGAGGCTAGCTACAATGAGCAGTTCTTC.

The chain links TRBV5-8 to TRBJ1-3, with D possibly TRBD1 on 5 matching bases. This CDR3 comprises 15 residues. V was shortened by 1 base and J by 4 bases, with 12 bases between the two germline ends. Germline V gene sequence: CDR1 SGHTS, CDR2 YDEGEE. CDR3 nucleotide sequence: TGTGCCAGCAGCTTGTCGGGGCTAGGAGGAAACACCATATATTTT. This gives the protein CASSLSGLGGNTIYF.